The next 27 T cell receptor beta chains were all read from a single sample in a study of cytotoxic CD8 clonotypes in ibrutinib-treated CLL. Method: immunoSEQ multiplex PCR; TCRdb's copy keeps in-frame clones and lacks some. The table lists 49,000 or so clones, roughly 53% of them singletons, with around a third in the top ten. The sequenced sample was PBMCs, obtained after 12 months of ibrutinib treatment. The receptors originated from a human donor with chronic lymphocytic leukemia.

This chain connects TRBV19 to TRBJ1-4; no firm D call. The CDR3 totals 14 residues. The germline V gene encodes CDR1 LNHDA and CDR2 SQIVND (reference sequence). With 4 bases removed from V and 7 bases from J, the gap between germline ends came to 13 bases. CDR3 coding DNA: TGTGCCAGTAGTACCCAGGATGAGCGTGAAAAACTGTTTTTT. Translated: CASSTQDEREKLFF.

The rearrangement uses TRBV29-1 and TRBJ1-4; D is possibly TRBD1 (5 bases). This CDR3 comprises 13 residues. V lost 4 bases to trimming and J lost 4 bases, with 10 bases between them. The germline V gene has CDR1 SQVTM and CDR2 ANQGSEA. The CDR3 loop reads CSVGGAGNEKLFF. CDR3 DNA: TGCAGCGTTGGTGGGGCGGGTAATGAAAAACTGTTTTTT.

The V and J genes are TRBV6-4 and TRBJ1-1, with a weak D call TRBD1 (5 bases). There are 13 residues in the CDR3. The germline V gene encodes CDR1 MRHNA and CDR2 SNTAGT. Trimming pared 0 bases from V and 4 bases from J, leaving 6 bases between. The CDR3 DNA is TGTGCCAGCAGTGACTCTGACAGCACTGAAGCTTTCTTT. Amino acid sequence: CASSDSDSTEAFF.

This clone was observed a handful of times. The rearrangement joins TRBV29-1 to TRBJ2-5, with TRBD2 matching 9 bases. Germline values: CDR1 SQVTM, CDR2 ANQGSEA. The trim removed 2 bases at V and 5 bases at J, leaving 3 bases unmatched. The CDR3 spans 13 residues. The CDR3 region has the DNA TGCAGCGTTGAAAGGGCGGGAGGGGAGACCCAGTACTTC. Its protein product is CSVERAGGETQYF. The full variable domain, completed using reference TRBV29-1 and TRBJ2-5, is SAVISQKPSRDICQRGTSLTIQCQVDSQVTMMFWYRQQPGQSLTLIATANQGSEATYESGFVIDKFPISRPNLTFSTLTVSNMSPEDSSIYLCSVERAGGETQYFGPGTRLLVL.

This clone was detected a few times. The V call is TRBV7-9, the J call TRBJ2-2, with D maybe TRBD2 (6 bases). With 5 bases removed from V and 0 bases from J, the gap between germline ends came to 10 bases. Germline CDR1 SEHNR, CDR2 FQNEAQ (reference sequence). The CDR3 sequence is 15 residues long. The CDR3 sequence: CASSLGTANTGELFF. In nucleotides, the CDR3 is TGTGCCAGCAGCCTCGGGACTGCGAACACCGGGGAGCTGTTTTTT.

In DNA form, the CDR3 reads TGTGCCAGCAGCCCCCGGACAGGGTTCGTTACTGGGGCCAACGTCCTGACTTTC. Translating gives CASSPRTGFVTGANVLTF. The gene calls are TRBV9 and TRBJ2-6; 8 nucleotides agree with TRBD1. V lost 4 bases and J lost 2; bases outside the gene matches: 11. CDR1 is SGDLS and CDR2 is YYNGEE in the germline V gene. This CDR3 spans 18 amino acids.

The CDR3 protein is CASSEADTQYF. Written as DNA, the CDR3 is TGTGCCAGCAGTGAGGCAGATACGCAGTATTTT. The chain recombines TRBV6-6 with TRBJ2-3; D remains ambiguous. Trimming pared 5 bases from V and 4 bases from J, leaving 4 bases between. The CDR3 loop spans 11 amino acids. CDR1 is MNHNY and CDR2 is SVGAGI in the germline V gene (reference sequence).

This clone was seen a few times. The rearrangement links TRBV11-2 to TRBJ1-3, with D possibly TRBD1 on 5 matching bases. The CDR3 has 18 amino acids. Trimming left V 4 bases short and J 4 bases short, with 23 bases between. Germline V gene sequence: CDR1 SGHAT, CDR2 FQNNGV. CDR3 nucleotides: TGTGCCAGCAGCTGGGGCCTCGGGGCTACCTTACGAGGAAACACCATATATTTT. This encodes CASSWGLGATLRGNTIYF.

The rearrangement uses TRBV10-3 and TRBJ1-5, with a weak D call TRBD1 (5 bases). The ends were cut back, 0 bases at V and 5 bases at J, with 8 bases in the middle. The length of the CDR3 is 14 residues. Germline CDR1 is ENHRY and CDR2 is SYGVKD. The CDR3 DNA follows: TGTGCCATCAGTGAGTCTGGAGGGGATCAGCCCCAGCATTTT. Its protein is CAISESGGDQPQHF.

This clone occurred many times. The gene calls are TRBV27 and TRBJ1-1, with D maybe TRBD1 (6 bases). The CDR3 totals 12 residues. With 6 bases removed from V and 11 bases from J, the gap between germline ends came to 16 bases. The germline V gene has CDR1 MNHEY and CDR2 SMNVEV (reference sequence). CDR3 sequence (DNA): TGTGCCAGCAGCCCAACAGGGATTTCGGCTTTCTTT. Translated: CASSPTGISAFF.

The chain is built from TRBV7-2 and TRBJ1-5, with D perhaps TRBD1 (5 bases). This CDR3 is 15 amino acids long. Germline loops: CDR1 SGHTA, CDR2 FQGNSA. The V gene lost 1 base and the J gene lost 3 bases, with 10 bases spanning the gap. This CDR3 reads CASSLGAGYNQPQHF. The CDR3 DNA is TGTGCCAGCAGCTTAGGGGCAGGGTACAATCAGCCCCAGCATTTT.

The chain joins TRBV2 to TRBJ2-1; D possibly corresponds to TRBD2 (6 bases). The CDR3 consists of 12 residues. V was cut by 5 bases and J by 12 bases, with 14 bases left in between. Per germline, CDR1 SNHLY and CDR2 FYNNEI. In nucleotides, the CDR3 is TGTGCCAGCAGTTGGGACTTAGGTAGGCAGTTCTTC. Translation: CASSWDLGRQFF.

In its sample, this clone was seen many times. The J gene is TRBJ1-4, the V gene TRBV19; D is perhaps TRBD1 (6 bases). The CDR3 covers 17 residues. V lost 7 bases and J 2 bases, leaving 20 bases between the germline ends. Germline CDR1 is LNHDA and CDR2 is SQIVND (reference sequence). CDR3 region: CASKPVRNGQTNEKLFF. The CDR3 nucleotides read TGTGCCAGTAAGCCGGTACGGAACGGACAGACTAATGAAAAACTGTTTTTT. The full variable domain, in which reference TRBV19 and TRBJ1-4 provide the parts outside the CDR3, is DGGITQSPKYLFRKEGQNVTLSCEQNLNHDAMYWYRQDPGQGLRLIYYSQIVNDFQKGDIAEGYSVSREKKESFPLTVTSAQKNPTAFYLCASKPVRNGQTNEKLFFGSGTQLSVL.

This clone was picked up a small number of times. The V gene is TRBV10-2, the J gene TRBJ2-3, with unresolved D. The CDR3 has 11 amino acids. The V gene lost 8 bases and the J gene lost 2 bases, with 5 bases spanning the gap. CDR1 and CDR2 (germline): WSHSY, SAAADI. The CDR3 region is CASLSTDTQYF. Written as DNA, the CDR3 is TGCGCCAGCCTATCCACAGATACGCAGTATTTT.

As regards this clone: The junction and the germline gene differ at one end; a read error may be behind it. The chain is built from TRBV23-1 and TRBJ2-7; D possibly matches TRBD1 or TRBD2 (5 bases each). TRBV23-1 is sorted into the ORF group, with uncertain function. The CDR3 consists of 11 residues. The CDR3 loop is CASSRNRDPNF. Written as DNA, the CDR3 is TGCGCCAGCAGTCGGAACCGGGACCCAAACTTC.

V gene TRBV9 combines with J gene TRBJ2-3; D is perhaps TRBD1 (5 bases). The V and J ends lost 4 bases and 0 bases respectively, with 15 bases between them. The V gene's germline CDR1 is SGDLS and CDR2 YYNGEE. This CDR3 has 16 residues. The CDR3 loop reads CASSRQQASSTDTQYF. CDR3 DNA: TGTGCCAGCAGCAGACAACAGGCATCTAGCACAGATACGCAGTATTTT.

V is TRBV6-5 and J is TRBJ1-2; unclear D gene. V was clipped by 7 bases and J by 3 bases, with 6 bases between them. This CDR3 is 11 amino acids long. The germline CDR1 and CDR2 sequences are MNHEY and SVGAGI. CDR3 region: CASNRDYGYTF. CDR3 bases: TGTGCCAGCAACCGGGACTATGGCTACACCTTC.

This clone was counted once. The chain is built from TRBV29-1 and TRBJ2-1; the match to TRBD1 covers 7 bases. The germline gives CDR1 SQVTM, CDR2 ANQGSEA. There are 11 residues in the CDR3. V shed 3 bases and J 12 bases; nucleotides not matched to a gene: 5. CDR3 sequence: CSVDRRTGQFF. DNA of the CDR3: TGCAGCGTTGATAGGCGGACAGGGCAGTTCTTC.

This chain connects TRBV30 to TRBJ1-5, with D hard to call. Germline V lookup: CDR1 GTSNPN, CDR2 SVGIG (reference sequence). Trimming removed 0 bases from V and 3 bases from J, with 12 bases in between. The CDR3 sequence is 15 residues long. The CDR3 nucleotides are TGTGCCTGGAGTGTAGGGAGGGTCGACAATCAGCCCCAGCATTTT. Translating it yields CAWSVGRVDNQPQHF.

This clone was found once. The chain joins TRBV30 to TRBJ2-7, with a possible D match to TRBD1 (5 bases). V was shortened by 2 bases and J by 7 bases, with 15 bases between the two germline ends. From germline, CDR1 is GTSNPN and CDR2 SVGIG (reference sequence). CDR3 length: 13 residues. CDR3 nucleotides: TGTGCCTGGAGTCCAGGACCCGCAGGGGAGCAGTACTTC. The encoded protein is CAWSPGPAGEQYF.

The chain uses TRBV30 and TRBJ2-1; the D is unclear. The V gene's germline CDR1 is GTSNPN and CDR2 SVGIG (reference sequence). V was clipped by 2 bases and J by 5 bases, with 4 bases between them. The CDR3 is 11 amino acids. The CDR3 spells CAWSINNEQFF. CDR3 sequence (DNA): TGTGCCTGGAGTATAAACAATGAGCAGTTCTTC.

The V and J genes are TRBV27 and TRBJ2-6; no reliable D call. V was trimmed by 6 bases and J by 0 bases, leaving 9 bases between them. The CDR3 consists of 15 residues. Per the germline V gene, CDR1 is MNHEY and CDR2 is SMNVEV (reference sequence). CDR3 sequence reads: CASRESRSGANVLTF. CDR3 coding DNA: TGTGCCAGCAGAGAAAGTCGCTCTGGGGCCAACGTCCTGACTTTC.

The rearrangement uses TRBV29-1 and TRBJ1-1; D ambiguous. Per the germline V gene, CDR1 is SQVTM and CDR2 is ANQGSEA. V lost 6 bases to trimming and J lost 2 bases, with 13 bases between them. CDR3 size: 13 residues. CDR3 protein: CSVKRSGNTEAFF. The CDR3 nucleotides are TGCAGCGTAAAAAGGTCCGGAAACACTGAAGCTTTCTTT.

The rearrangement uses TRBV7-9 and TRBJ2-1; D may be TRBD2 (6 bases). Germline assignment: CDR1 SEHNR and CDR2 FQNEAQ (reference sequence). V was clipped by 1 base and J by 7 bases, with 11 bases between them. This CDR3 is 14 amino acids long. The CDR3 DNA is TGTGCCAGCAGCTTAGAGCTGGGGAGGAATGAGCAGTTCTTC. It codes for CASSLELGRNEQFF.

In its sample, this clone was seen once. This chain connects TRBV5-6 to TRBJ2-7, with D unresolved. Germline CDR1 SGHDT, CDR2 YYEEEE. V gave up 3 bases and J gave up 2 bases, with 9 bases separating them. This CDR3 is 13 amino acids long. CDR3 DNA: TGTGCCAGCAGCTCCTTAGGGACCTACGAGCAGTACTTC. It codes for CASSSLGTYEQYF.

This chain links TRBV4-1 with TRBJ1-3; 7 nucleotides line up with TRBD1. This CDR3 has 18 residues. V dropped 0 bases and J dropped 1; count of bases not matched to a gene: 9. CDR1 is MGHRA and CDR2 is YSYEKL in the germline V gene. The CDR3 DNA reads TGCGCCAGCAGCCAAGATATCTTGACAGGGAGTTCTGGAAACACCATATATTTT. As protein: CASSQDILTGSSGNTIYF.

In this sample, this clone turned up many times. This chain links TRBV6-6 with TRBJ2-7, with D possibly TRBD2 on 6 matching bases. This CDR3 contains 15 residues. Germline CDR1 reads MNHNY; CDR2 reads SVGAGI (reference sequence). With 5 bases removed from V and 6 bases from J, the gap between germline ends came to 20 bases. This CDR3 is CASSPPDLRESEQYF. The CDR3 DNA reads as TGTGCCAGCAGTCCCCCCGACCTACGGGAGTCCGAGCAGTACTTC.